The 5 T cell receptor beta chains below all came from one sample that was sequenced in a study of response to subunit inactivated influenza vaccine. TCRdb reanalysed the RT-PCR reads using MiXCR and keeps one entry per CDR3 protein. The table shows about 540,000 distinct CDR3 sequences, with 13% to 15% occurring only once. This material consisted of PBMCs from blood, taken 11 to 12 days after vaccination. These receptors all stem from a man between 45 and 60 years old who received an inactivated influenza vaccine.

The chain couples TRBV7-2 to TRBJ2-1; 8 bases match TRBD2. Looked up from germline, CDR1 is SGHTA and CDR2 is FQGNSA. V gave up 3 bases and J gave up 9 bases; unmatched junction bases: 10. This CDR3 spans 15 amino acids. The CDR3 nucleotides read TGTGCCAGCAGCTTTTCGGGAGGGAGGTATAGTGAGCAGTTCTTC. Encoded protein: CASSFSGGRYSEQFF.

V is TRBV11-2 and J is TRBJ1-1; 7 bases match TRBD1. This CDR3 is 13 amino acids long. V shed 5 bases and J 7 bases; nucleotides not matched to a gene: 7. Germline values: CDR1 SGHAT, CDR2 FQNNGV. The CDR3 sequence is CASSRDRDGEAFF. The DNA of the CDR3 is TGTGCCAGCAGCCGAGACAGGGATGGTGAAGCTTTCTTT.

The chain carries TRBV6-2 or TRBV6-3 and TRBJ2-1; a weak D match, TRBD2 (7 bases). Germline CDR1 and CDR2: MNHEY and SVGEGT. V lost 7 bases and J 2 bases, leaving 9 bases between the germline ends. This CDR3 is 13 amino acids long. CDR3 region: CASTGGAYNEQFF. CDR3 coding DNA: TGTGCCAGCACGGGGGGCGCCTACAATGAGCAGTTCTTC.

The genes are TRBV2 and TRBJ2-2, with TRBD2 matching over 10 bases. CDR3 length: 16 amino acids. Germline CDR1 SNHLY, CDR2 FYNNEI. The V segment lost 2 bases and the J segment 9 bases; nucleotides outside the gene matches: 9. This CDR3 is CASSEWPSGRERELFF. The CDR3 nucleotides are TGTGCCAGCAGTGAATGGCCTAGCGGGAGAGAAAGGGAGCTGTTTTTT. Full variable domain (rest looked up from reference TRBV2 and TRBJ2-2): EPEVTQTPSHQVTQMGQEVILRCVPISNHLYFYWYRQILGQKVEFLVSFYNNEISEKSEIFDDQFSVERPDGSNFTLKIRSTKLEDSAMYFCASSEWPSGRERELFFGEGSRLTVL.

This clonotype has a handful of counts. The CDR3, as DNA: TGTGCCAGCAGTTACCTTACTAGCTACGAGCAGTACTTC. It translates to CASSYLTSYEQYF. The chain links TRBV6-6 to TRBJ2-7, with TRBD2 as a possible D gene (5 bases). V was clipped by 2 bases and J by 3 bases, with 8 bases between them. Germline V gives CDR1 MNHNY, CDR2 SVGAGI (reference sequence). The length of the CDR3 is 13 residues.